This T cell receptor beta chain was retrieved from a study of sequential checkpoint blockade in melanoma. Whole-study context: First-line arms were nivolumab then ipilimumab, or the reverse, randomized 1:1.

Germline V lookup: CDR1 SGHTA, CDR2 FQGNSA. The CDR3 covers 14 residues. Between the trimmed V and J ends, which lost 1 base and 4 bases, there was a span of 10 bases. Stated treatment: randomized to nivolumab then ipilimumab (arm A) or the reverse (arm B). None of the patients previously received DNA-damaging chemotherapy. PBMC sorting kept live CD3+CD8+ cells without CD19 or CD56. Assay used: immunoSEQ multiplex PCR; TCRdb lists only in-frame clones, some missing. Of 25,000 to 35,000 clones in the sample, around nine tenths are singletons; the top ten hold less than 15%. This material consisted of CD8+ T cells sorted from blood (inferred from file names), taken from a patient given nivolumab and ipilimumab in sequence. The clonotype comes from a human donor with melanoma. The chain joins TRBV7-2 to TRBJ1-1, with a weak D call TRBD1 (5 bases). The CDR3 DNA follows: TGTGCCAGCAGCTTAGGGGGGGGGAGCACTGAAGCTTTCTTT. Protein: CASSLGGGSTEAFF. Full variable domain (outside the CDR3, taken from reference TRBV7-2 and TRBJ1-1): GAGVSQSPSNKVTEKGKDVELRCDPISGHTALYWYRQSLGQGLEFLIYFQGNSAPDKSGLPSDRFSAERTGGSVSTLTIQRTQQEDSAVYLCASSLGGGSTEAFFGQGTRLTVV.